This T cell receptor (beta chain) came from a study of Tregs in tolerant kidney transplant recipients. In the case of this clone: No antigen is known for it.

The repertoire was sequenced with immunoSEQ multiplex PCR; TCRdb's copy has only in-frame clones and lacks some. The sample records approximately 17,000 clones, 61% being singletons. Per germline, CDR1 LNHDA and CDR2 SQIVND (reference sequence). Between the trimmed V and J ends, which lost 6 bases and 2 bases, there was a span of 4 bases. CDR3 size: 11 residues. Overall study findings and caveats: Activated donor B cell expansion appeared to reveal the most relevant donor-specific TCRbeta repertoire. Findings come from small patient numbers and require larger validation.

The TCR sequence derives from a human donor in good health. V usage is TRBV19 and J usage is TRBJ1-2; D remains ambiguous. Sequencing was performed on Tregs from blood cultured with allogeneic cells. CDR3 protein: CASSLNYGYTF. CDR3 DNA: TGTGCCAGTAGCTTAAACTATGGCTACACCTTC.